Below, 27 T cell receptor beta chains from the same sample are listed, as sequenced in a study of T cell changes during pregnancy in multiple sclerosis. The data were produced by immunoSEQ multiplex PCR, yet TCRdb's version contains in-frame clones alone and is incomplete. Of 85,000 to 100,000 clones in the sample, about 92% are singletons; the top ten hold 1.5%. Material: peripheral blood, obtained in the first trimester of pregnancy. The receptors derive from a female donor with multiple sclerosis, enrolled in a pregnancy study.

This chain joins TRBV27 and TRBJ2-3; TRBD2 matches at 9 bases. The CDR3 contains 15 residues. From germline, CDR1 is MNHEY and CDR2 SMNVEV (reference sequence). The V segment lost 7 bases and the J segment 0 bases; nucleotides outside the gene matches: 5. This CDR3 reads CASKLAGHSTDTQYF. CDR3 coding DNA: TGTGCCAGCAAGCTAGCGGGACATAGCACAGATACGCAGTATTTT.

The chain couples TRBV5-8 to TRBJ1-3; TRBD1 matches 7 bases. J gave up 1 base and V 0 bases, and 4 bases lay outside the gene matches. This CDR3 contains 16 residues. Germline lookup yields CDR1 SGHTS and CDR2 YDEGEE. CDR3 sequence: CASSLGAGGSGNTIYF. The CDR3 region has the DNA TGTGCCAGCAGCTTGGGAGCAGGGGGATCTGGAAACACCATATATTTT.

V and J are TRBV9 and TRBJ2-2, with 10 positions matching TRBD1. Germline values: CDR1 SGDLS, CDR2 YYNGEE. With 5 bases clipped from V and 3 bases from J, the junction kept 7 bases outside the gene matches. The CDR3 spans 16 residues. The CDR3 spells CASRDDRGQYTGELFF. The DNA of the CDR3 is TGTGCCAGCAGGGACGACAGGGGGCAATACACCGGGGAGCTGTTTTTT.

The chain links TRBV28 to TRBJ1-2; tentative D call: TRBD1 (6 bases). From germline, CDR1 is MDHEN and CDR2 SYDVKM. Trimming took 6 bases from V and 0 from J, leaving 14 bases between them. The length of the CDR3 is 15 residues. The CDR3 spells CASRRTGTPNYGYTF. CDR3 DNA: TGTGCCAGCAGACGAACAGGGACACCTAACTATGGCTACACCTTC.

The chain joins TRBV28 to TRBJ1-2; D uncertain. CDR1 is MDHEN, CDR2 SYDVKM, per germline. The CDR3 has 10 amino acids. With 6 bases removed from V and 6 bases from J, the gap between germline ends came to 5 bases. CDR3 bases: TGTGCCAGCAGGGAGGATGGCTACACCTTC. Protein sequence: CASREDGYTF.

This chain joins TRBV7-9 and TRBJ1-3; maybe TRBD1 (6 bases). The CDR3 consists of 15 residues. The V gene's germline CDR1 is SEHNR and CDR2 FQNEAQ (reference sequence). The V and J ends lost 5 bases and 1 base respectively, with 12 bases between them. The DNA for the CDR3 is TGTGCCAGCAGCCTACGAACAGGGTCTGGAAACACCATATATTTT. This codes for CASSLRTGSGNTIYF.

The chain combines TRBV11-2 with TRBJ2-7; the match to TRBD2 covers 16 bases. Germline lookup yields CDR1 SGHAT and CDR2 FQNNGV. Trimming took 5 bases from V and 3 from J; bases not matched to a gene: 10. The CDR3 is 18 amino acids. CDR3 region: CASSNLGTSGRALYEQYF. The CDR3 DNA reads TGTGCCAGCAGCAACCTGGGGACTAGCGGGAGGGCCCTCTACGAGCAGTACTTC.

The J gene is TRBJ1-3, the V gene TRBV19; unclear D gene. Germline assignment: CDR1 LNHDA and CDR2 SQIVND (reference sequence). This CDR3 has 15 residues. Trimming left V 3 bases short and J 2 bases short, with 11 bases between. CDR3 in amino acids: CASSIDLGAGNTIYF. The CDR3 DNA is TGTGCCAGTAGTATTGACTTGGGAGCTGGAAACACCATATATTTT.

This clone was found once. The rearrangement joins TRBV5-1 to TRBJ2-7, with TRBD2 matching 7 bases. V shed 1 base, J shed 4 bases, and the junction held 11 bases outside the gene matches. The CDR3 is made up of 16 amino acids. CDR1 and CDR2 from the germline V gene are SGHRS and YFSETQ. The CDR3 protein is CASSLRLAVGGYEQYF. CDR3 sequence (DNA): TGCGCCAGCAGCTTGCGGCTAGCGGTAGGAGGATACGAGCAGTACTTC.

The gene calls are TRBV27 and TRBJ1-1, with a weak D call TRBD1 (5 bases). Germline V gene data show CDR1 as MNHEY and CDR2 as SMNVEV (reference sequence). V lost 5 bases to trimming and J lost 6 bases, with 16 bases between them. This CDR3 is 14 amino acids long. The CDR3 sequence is CASSPGGIGAEAFF. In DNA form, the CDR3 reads TGTGCCAGCAGTCCGGGGGGGATAGGAGCTGAAGCTTTCTTT.

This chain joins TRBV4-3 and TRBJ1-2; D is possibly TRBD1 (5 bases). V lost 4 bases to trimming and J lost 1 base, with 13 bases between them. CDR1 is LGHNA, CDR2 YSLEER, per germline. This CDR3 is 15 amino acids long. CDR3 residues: CASSRAGVGNYGYTF. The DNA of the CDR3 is TGCGCCAGCAGCCGCGCGGGGGTTGGTAACTATGGCTACACCTTC.

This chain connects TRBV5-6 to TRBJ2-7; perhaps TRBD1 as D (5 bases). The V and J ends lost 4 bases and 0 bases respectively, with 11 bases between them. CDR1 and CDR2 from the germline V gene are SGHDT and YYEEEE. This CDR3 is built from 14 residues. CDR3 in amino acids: CASSTYRFSYEQYF. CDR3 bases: TGTGCCAGCAGCACTTACAGGTTCTCCTACGAGCAGTACTTC.

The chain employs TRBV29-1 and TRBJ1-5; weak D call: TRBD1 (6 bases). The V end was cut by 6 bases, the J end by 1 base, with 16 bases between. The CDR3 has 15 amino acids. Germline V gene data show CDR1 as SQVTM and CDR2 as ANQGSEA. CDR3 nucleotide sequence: TGCAGCGTCGGCATAGGGGGGGCGAGCAATCAGCCCCAGCATTTT. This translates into CSVGIGGASNQPQHF.

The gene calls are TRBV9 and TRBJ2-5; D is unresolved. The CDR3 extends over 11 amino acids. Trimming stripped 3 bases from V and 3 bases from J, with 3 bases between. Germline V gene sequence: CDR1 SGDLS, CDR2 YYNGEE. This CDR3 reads CASSAEETQYF. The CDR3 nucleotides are TGTGCCAGCAGCGCTGAAGAGACCCAGTACTTC.

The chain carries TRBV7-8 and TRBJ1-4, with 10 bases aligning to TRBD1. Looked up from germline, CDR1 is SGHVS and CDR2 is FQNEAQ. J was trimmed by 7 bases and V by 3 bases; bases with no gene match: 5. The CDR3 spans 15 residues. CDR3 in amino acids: CASSLGTGEGEKLFF. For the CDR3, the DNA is TGTGCCAGCAGCTTGGGGACAGGGGAGGGTGAAAAACTGTTTTTT.

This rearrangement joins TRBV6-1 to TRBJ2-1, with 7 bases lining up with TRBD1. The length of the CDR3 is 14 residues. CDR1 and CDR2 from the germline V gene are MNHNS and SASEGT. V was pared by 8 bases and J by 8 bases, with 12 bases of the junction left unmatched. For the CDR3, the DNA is TGTGCCAGCGTTGGACAGGAGCCCTTCGATGAGCAGTTCTTC. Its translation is CASVGQEPFDEQFF.

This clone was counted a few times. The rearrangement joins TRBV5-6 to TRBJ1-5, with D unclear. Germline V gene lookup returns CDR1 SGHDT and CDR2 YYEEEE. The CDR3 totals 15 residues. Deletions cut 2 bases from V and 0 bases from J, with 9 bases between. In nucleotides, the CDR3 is TGTGCCAGCAGCTTTACCCCAGGTAGCAATCAGCCCCAGCATTTT. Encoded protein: CASSFTPGSNQPQHF. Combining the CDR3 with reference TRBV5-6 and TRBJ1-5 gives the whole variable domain DAGVTQSPTHLIKTRGQQVTLRCSPKSGHDTVSWYQQALGQGPQFIFQYYEEEERQRGNFPDRFSGHQFPNYSSELNVNALLLGDSALYLCASSFTPGSNQPQHFGDGTRLSIL.

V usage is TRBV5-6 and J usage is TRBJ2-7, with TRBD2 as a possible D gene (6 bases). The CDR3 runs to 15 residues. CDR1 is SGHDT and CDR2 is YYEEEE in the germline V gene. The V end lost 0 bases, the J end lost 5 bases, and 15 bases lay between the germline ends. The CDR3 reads CASSLAVTGGDEQYF. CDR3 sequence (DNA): TGTGCCAGCAGCTTGGCCGTCACAGGCGGGGACGAGCAGTACTTC.

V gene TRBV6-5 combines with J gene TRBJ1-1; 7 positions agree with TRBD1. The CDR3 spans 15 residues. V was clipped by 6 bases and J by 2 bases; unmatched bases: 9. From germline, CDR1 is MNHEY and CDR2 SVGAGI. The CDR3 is CASRLLNRGNTEAFF. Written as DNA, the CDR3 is TGTGCCAGCAGACTACTAAACAGGGGAAACACTGAAGCTTTCTTT.

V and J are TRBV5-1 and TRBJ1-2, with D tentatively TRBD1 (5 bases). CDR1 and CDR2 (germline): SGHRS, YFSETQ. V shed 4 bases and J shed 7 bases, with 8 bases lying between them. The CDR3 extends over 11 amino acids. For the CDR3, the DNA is TGCGCCAGCAGCCTAGACAGTGGCTACACCTTC. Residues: CASSLDSGYTF.

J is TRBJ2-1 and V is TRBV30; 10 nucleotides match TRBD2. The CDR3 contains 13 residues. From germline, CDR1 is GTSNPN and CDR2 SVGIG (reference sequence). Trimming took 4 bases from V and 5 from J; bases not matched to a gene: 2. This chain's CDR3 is CAWNSGRNNEQFF. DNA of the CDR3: TGTGCCTGGAATAGCGGGAGGAACAATGAGCAGTTCTTC.

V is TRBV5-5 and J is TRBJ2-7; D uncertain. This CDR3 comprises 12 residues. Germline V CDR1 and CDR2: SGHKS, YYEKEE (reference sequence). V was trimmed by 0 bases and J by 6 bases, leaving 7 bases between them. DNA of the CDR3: TGTGCCAGCAGCTTGGCGGGTGGCGAGCAGTACTTC. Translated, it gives CASSLAGGEQYF.

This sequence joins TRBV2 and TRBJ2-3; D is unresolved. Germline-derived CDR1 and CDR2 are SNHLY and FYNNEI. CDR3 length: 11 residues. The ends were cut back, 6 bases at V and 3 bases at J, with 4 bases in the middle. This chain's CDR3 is CASRSTDTQYF. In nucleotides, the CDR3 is TGTGCCAGCAGATCGACAGATACGCAGTATTTT.

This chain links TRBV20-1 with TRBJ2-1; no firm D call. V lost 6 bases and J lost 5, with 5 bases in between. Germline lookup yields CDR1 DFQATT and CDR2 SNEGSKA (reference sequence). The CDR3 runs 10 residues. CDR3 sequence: CSAVNNEQFF. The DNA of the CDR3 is TGCAGTGCCGTTAACAATGAGCAGTTCTTC.

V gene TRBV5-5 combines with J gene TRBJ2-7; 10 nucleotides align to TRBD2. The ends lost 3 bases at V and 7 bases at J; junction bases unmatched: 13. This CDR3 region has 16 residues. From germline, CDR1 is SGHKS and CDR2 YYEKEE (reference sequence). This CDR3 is CASSYLTGTSVSEQYF. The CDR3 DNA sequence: TGTGCCAGCAGCTATTTGACCGGGACTAGCGTTTCGGAGCAGTACTTC.

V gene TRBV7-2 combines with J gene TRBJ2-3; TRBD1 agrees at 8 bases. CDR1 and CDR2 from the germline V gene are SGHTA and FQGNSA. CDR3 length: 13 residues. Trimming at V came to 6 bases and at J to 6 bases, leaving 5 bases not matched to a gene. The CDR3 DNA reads TGTGCCAGCAGGTGGACAGGGCAGGATACGCAGTATTTT. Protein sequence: CASRWTGQDTQYF.

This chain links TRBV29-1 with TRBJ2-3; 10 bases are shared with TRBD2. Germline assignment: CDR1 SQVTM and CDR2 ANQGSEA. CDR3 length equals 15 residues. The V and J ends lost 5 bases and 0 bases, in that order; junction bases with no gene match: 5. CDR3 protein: CSVSSTSGSTDTQYF. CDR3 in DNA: TGCAGCGTTTCATCGACTAGCGGGAGCACAGATACGCAGTATTTT.